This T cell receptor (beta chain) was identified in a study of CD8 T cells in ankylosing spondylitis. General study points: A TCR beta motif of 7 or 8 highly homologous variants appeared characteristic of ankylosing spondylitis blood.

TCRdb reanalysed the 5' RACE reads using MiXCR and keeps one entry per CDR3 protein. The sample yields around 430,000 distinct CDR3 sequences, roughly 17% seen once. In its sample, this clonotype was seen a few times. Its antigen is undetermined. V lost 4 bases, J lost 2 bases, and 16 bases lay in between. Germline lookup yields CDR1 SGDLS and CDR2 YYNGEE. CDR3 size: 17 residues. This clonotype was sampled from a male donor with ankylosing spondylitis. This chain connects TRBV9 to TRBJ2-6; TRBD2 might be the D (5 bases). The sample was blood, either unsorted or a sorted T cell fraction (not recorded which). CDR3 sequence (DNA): TGTGCCAGCAGCCCCAAAGCGGTGACCCCTGGGGCCAACGTCCTGACTTTC. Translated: CASSPKAVTPGANVLTF.